This is a list of T cell receptor beta chains from one sample in a study of blood T cells in healthy people across ages. TCRdb passed the 5' RACE reads through MiXCR, listing each CDR3 protein once. The table lists fewer than 1.5 million distinct CDR3 sequences, roughly 45% of them singletons. What was sequenced was blood. The receptors stem from a woman under 30 in good health. The CDR3 runs from the conserved cysteine through the conserved F or W. D genes are given only for firm matches. Some rows have no size entry. The others give once, few or many, or a class for an expanded clone.

>NA|TRBV20-1|TRBJ2-2|NA
TGCAGTGCTGGAGCTGGCGGGCAGGCCGGGGAGCTGTTTTTT
CSAGAGGQAGELFF
>NA|TRBV5-5|TRBJ1-1|TRBD1
TGTGCCAGCAGCTGGGGACAGGGCGTGAACACTGAAGCTTTCTTT
CASSWGQGVNTEAFF
>NA|TRBV20-1|TRBJ2-7|NA
TGCAGTGCTACCCTTACCTACGAGCAGTACTTC
CSATLTYEQYF
>NA|TRBV10-3|TRBJ1-3|NA
TGTGCTATCAGTGTCGGTGGCTCTGGAAACACCATATATTTT
CAISVGGSGNTIYF
>NA|TRBV28|TRBJ2-1|NA
TGTGCCAGCAACGCCCAGGGAAATAATCAAAATGAGCAGTTCTTC
CASNAQGNNQNEQFF
>NA|TRBV10-3|TRBJ2-6|TRBD1
TGTGCCATCAGTCCGGGACAGGGTTTCTCTGGGGCCAACGTCCTGACTTTC
CAISPGQGFSGANVLTF
>NA|TRBV12-3/TRBV12-4|TRBJ2-3|TRBD1
TGTGCCAGCAGTAAGGGACAGGGCTCAGATACGCAGTATTTT
CASSKGQGSDTQYF
>NA|TRBV18|TRBJ2-1|TRBD1
TGTGCCAGCTCACCACCGGGGACAGTCTACAATGAGCAGTTCTTC
CASSPPGTVYNEQFF
>NA|TRBV20-1|TRBJ1-4|NA
TGCAGTGCTAGGTCGCAGGAAAAACTGTTTTTT
CSARSQEKLFF
>few|TRBV20-1|TRBJ2-1|TRBD2
TGCAGTGCTAGAGATTTCACTAGCGGTTACAATGAGCAGTTCTTC
CSARDFTSGYNEQFF
>many|TRBV4-1|TRBJ2-7|NA
TGCGCCAGCAGCCAAGAGAGAGGGAGCGGCTACGAGCAGTACTTC
CASSQERGSGYEQYF
>NA|TRBV7-9|TRBJ2-3|TRBD2
TGTGCCAGCAGCCCCCCGACTAGCGGGGGGAAAGATACGCAGTATTTT
CASSPPTSGGKDTQYF
>NA|TRBV28|TRBJ2-6|NA
TGTGCCAGCAGTTTACCCCTTGGGTCTGGGGCCAACGTCCTGACTTTC
CASSLPLGSGANVLTF
>few|TRBV2|TRBJ2-3|NA
TGTGCCAGCAGTGCGTCGCAGGGAGGCCTCACAGATACGCAGTATTTT
CASSASQGGLTDTQYF
>NA|TRBV27|TRBJ1-1|NA
TGTGCCAGCGGGGACGTTGGGGGCACTGAAGCTTTCTTT
CASGDVGGTEAFF
>few|TRBV30|TRBJ2-4|NA
TGTGCCTGGACCGGAGGGAAAAACATTCAGTACTTC
CAWTGGKNIQYF
>NA|TRBV29-1|TRBJ1-5|NA
TGCAGCCCCCCCCGGCAGGAGAGCAATCAGCCCCAGCATTTT
CSPPRQESNQPQHF
>many|TRBV24-1|TRBJ2-3|NA
TGTGCCACCAGTGATTTGCTCCCAACGGGCCAGTATTTT
CATSDLLPTGQYF
>NA|TRBV4-2|TRBJ2-1|NA
TGTGCCAGCAGCCAAGGGCCCGGGGGGCCCAATGAGCAGTTCTTC
CASSQGPGGPNEQFF
>NA|TRBV20-1|TRBJ1-4|NA
TGCAGTGCCCCACTGGACAGCTATACTAATGAAAAACTGTTTTTT
CSAPLDSYTNEKLFF
>few|TRBV2|TRBJ2-7|NA
TGTGCCAGCAGTGCTCTGGACAGCTCCTACGAGCAGTACTTC
CASSALDSSYEQYF
>few|TRBV24-1|TRBJ2-3|NA
TGTGCCACCAGTGACTCGTCTAGCGTAGATACGCAGTATTTT
CATSDSSSVDTQYF
>few|TRBV27|TRBJ2-5|NA
TGTGCCTCGGGGTCAGCCCAAGAGACCCAGTACTTC
CASGSAQETQYF
>NA|TRBV6-6|TRBJ1-5|NA
TGTGCCAGCAGTTACTCCGTACAGCCCCAGCATTTT
CASSYSVQPQHF
>NA|TRBV6-1|TRBJ2-7|NA
TGTGCCAGCATCCCGGAGATTGCCTCCTACGAGCAGTACTTC
CASIPEIASYEQYF
>NA|TRBV7-9|TRBJ2-7|NA
TGTGCCAGCAGCTTAGACAACATCCACGTCTCCTACGAGCAGTACTTC
CASSLDNIHVSYEQYF
>NA|TRBV5-1|TRBJ2-1|TRBD2
TGCGCCAGCAGCACGGGACTAGCGGGGGGGCATTTCGATGAGCAGTTCTTC
CASSTGLAGGHFDEQFF
>NA|TRBV11-2|TRBJ1-2|NA
TGTGCCAGCGGCTTAACCGCAACATGGGACAAACTTGGCTACACCTTC
CASGLTATWDKLGYTF
>few|TRBV5-1|TRBJ2-1|TRBD2
TGCGCCAGCAGCCGCCCTAGCGGGGGGGCCAAGGGGAATGAGCAGTTCTTC
CASSRPSGGAKGNEQFF
>NA|TRBV29-1|TRBJ2-2|NA
TGCAGCGTCGGCGGGATTAACGCCGGGGAGCTGTTTTTT
CSVGGINAGELFF
>NA|TRBV5-1|TRBJ2-4|TRBD1
TGCGCCAGCAGCTTGCAGGGGGAACACAAAAACATTCAGTACTTC
CASSLQGEHKNIQYF
>few|TRBV20-1|TRBJ2-1|TRBD2
TGCAGTGCTAGAGATTCCCCGGGGGGGATCGATGAGCAGTTCTTC
CSARDSPGGIDEQFF
>NA|TRBV21-1|TRBJ1-2|NA
TGTGCCAGCAGCAAACCCGGACAGGGGTCAGGTGGCTACACCTTC
CASSKPGQGSGGYTF
>NA|TRBV12-3/TRBV12-4|TRBJ2-5|TRBD2
TGTGCCAGCAGTTTCTTAGCGGGAGACGTTCAAGAGCAGTACTTC
CASSFLAGDVQEQYF
>few|TRBV9|TRBJ2-1|TRBD2
TGTGCCAGCAGCGCTGGGACTAGCGTCCCCCATGAGCAGTTCTTC
CASSAGTSVPHEQFF